This record concerns one T cell receptor (beta chain) sequence. Assay used: immunoSEQ multiplex PCR; TCRdb lists only in-frame clones, some missing. The sample contains a few hundred thousand clones, 80% of which appear only once. This sample is part of a study of blood T cell repertoires in COVID-19. Looking at the study overall: Samples representing acute and convalescent COVID-19 were sourced from the United States, Italy and Spain. T cells, B-cell-depleted T cells, or PBMCs supplied cDNA or gDNA.

CDR1 and CDR2 (germline): MNHEY, SVGEGT. The CDR3 totals 16 residues. The ends were cut back, 4 bases at V and 4 bases at J, with 17 bases in the middle. Residents of 24 US areas, aged roughly 18 to 89 years, made up the participants. Categorization into cohorts depended on clinical history that participants reported. Sequencing input: PBMCs or T cells enriched from blood (not recorded which). The origin of this receptor is a woman in her 40s with acute COVID-19. J is TRBJ2-1 and V is TRBV6-2 or TRBV6-3; D is ambiguous. The CDR3 reads CASSSDSTRVYNEQFF. CDR3 bases: TGTGCCAGCAGTTCCGACTCAACAAGAGTTTACAATGAGCAGTTCTTC.